Within the sample, the clone carrying this T cell receptor beta chain is medium-sized. What it recognizes is unknown. This specimen comes from a study of tumor and adjacent non-tumor tissue in lung cancer. Study findings and constraints: Tumor repertoires had a smaller top 100 clone share than normal lung. Tumor tissue had significantly higher TCR diversity than normal lung.

V was shortened by 5 bases and J by 12 bases, with 19 bases between the two germline ends. Germline CDR1 SGHAT, CDR2 FQDESV (reference sequence). The CDR3 length is 13 residues. TCRbeta libraries were built with three rounds of nested PCR, modified from ARM-PCR. In TCRdb, the multiplex PCR reads were re-called with MiXCR into one record per CDR3 protein. The repertoire consists of approximately 120,000 distinct CDR3 sequences, with more than 60% occurring once and the leading ten covering 35% to 40%. The template was RNA from unsorted bulk tissue. The sequenced sample was lung tumor tissue. The V gene is TRBV11-1, the J gene TRBJ1-2, with D unclear. The clonotype comes from a woman aged 55-69 years with non-small cell lung cancer. CDR3 sequence: CASSESGSMANTF. The DNA of the CDR3 is TGTGCCAGCAGCGAAAGCGGGTCTATGGCTAACACCTTC.